This T cell receptor (beta chain) derives from a study of blood T cell repertoires in COVID-19. Study-level information: The study drew acute and convalescent COVID-19 samples from the United States, Italy and Spain. In each case, the material was cDNA or gDNA derived from T cells, B-cell-depleted T cells, or PBMCs.

Germline CDR1 and CDR2: GTSNPN and SVGIG (reference sequence). The CDR3 runs to 12 residues. V was pared by 3 bases and J by 1 base, with 7 bases between. Produced via immunoSEQ multiplex PCR; TCRdb's table is partial and in-frame only. Of 220,000 or so clones in the sample, about 86% are singletons; the top ten hold approximately 1.4%. Self-reported history from a screening survey and questionnaire set each donor's cohort. This receptor was identified in a woman between 35 and 50 years old with acute COVID-19. Sequencing used PBMCs or T cells enriched from blood (not recorded which). The chain has TRBV30 and TRBJ2-7; the D gene is possibly TRBD1 (5 bases). The CDR3 coding sequence is TGTGCCTGGAGGCAGGGTTCCTACGAGCAGTACTTC. Residues: CAWRQGSYEQYF.